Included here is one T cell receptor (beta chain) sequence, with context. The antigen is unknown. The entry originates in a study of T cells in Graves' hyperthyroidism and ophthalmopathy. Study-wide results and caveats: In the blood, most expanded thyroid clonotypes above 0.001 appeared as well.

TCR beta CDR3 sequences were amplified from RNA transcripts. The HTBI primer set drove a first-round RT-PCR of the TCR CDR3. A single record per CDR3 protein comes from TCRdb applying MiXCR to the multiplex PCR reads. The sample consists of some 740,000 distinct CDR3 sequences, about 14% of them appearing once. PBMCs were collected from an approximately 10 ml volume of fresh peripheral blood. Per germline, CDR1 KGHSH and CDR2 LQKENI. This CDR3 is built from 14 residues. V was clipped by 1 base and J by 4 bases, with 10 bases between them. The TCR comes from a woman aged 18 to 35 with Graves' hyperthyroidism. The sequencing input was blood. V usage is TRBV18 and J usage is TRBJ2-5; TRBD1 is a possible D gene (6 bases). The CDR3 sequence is CASSPQQGGETQYF. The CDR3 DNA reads TGTGCCAGCTCACCACAACAAGGGGGAGAGACCCAGTACTTC.